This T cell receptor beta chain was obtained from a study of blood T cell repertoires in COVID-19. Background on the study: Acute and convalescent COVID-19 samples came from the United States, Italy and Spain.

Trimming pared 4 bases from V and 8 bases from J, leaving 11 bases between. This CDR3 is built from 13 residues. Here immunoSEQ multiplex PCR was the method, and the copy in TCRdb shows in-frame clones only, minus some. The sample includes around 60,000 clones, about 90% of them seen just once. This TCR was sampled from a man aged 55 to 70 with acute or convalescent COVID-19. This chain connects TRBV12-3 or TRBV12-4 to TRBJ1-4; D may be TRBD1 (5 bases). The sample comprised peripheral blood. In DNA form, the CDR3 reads TGTGCCAGCAGTTCCAACGGGGGGGAAAAACTGTTTTTT. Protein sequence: CASSSNGGEKLFF.